This T cell receptor (beta chain) is from a study of human T cells and chemical hapten exposure (dated by TCRdb to the early 2020s). With regard to the full study: For sensitization, 2% DPC in acetone was applied to a roughly 2 cm by roughly 2 cm area of upper inner arm skin. Patients additionally received weekly therapeutic DPC doses to the scalp throughout the approximately 25-week study period. Patch tests used Finn chambers with 0.01% DPC on the upper back, scored after 6 days by International Contact Dermatitis Research Group standards. Most of the patients in the cohort were female, and the cohort covered alopecia areata with under or over 50% scalp involvement, alopecia totalis and alopecia universalis. Libraries were pooled for sequencing, and per-sample TCR yields varied mainly because of small differences in library volumes within the pool. Peripheral blood TCR repertoire changes were tracked in vivo in alopecia patients during primary and secondary sensitization to the hapten diphenylcyclopropenone (DPC). Blood samples were taken from patients before sensitization (week 0) and then at 2, 6 and about 24 weeks after DPC sensitization. About 28 alopecia patients gave blood for TCR sequencing at one to four time points (pre-sensitization, 2, 6 and 24 weeks).

The time point label, read with the paper, signifies: pre-sensitization, week 0. This sample's treatment or condition label indicates: therapeutic diphenylcyclopropenone sensitization with weekly scalp DPC. At every patch-test visit, the blood draw took place before the patch test was put on. To be eligible, patients had to be aged 18 to 70, diagnosed with alopecia and judged suitable for DPC therapy, while pregnant patients were excluded. Total RNA was extracted from unfractionated whole blood collected in Tempus Blood RNA tubes. As to this clonotype: Its antigen target is currently unknown. No qualities accompany the bases; no much larger clone lies one base away.

Libraries were made using RACE. The reads were generated on a NextSeq 500. Library preparation attached unique molecular identifiers to individual cDNA molecules for quantitative, reproducible TCR counting. From each blood RNA sample, both TCR alpha and TCR beta chains were sequenced. The authors processed their data as follows. A median of about 87,000 TCRs per sample was observed, with a range of about 23,224 to 700,000. The Decombinator software suite was used to annotate V, J and CDR3 in the TCR reads. For the PS versus PT1 abundance plots, all samples were subsampled to the same number of TCRs (28,000). TCRs were defined as expanded if absent before sensitization and observed at least eight times at the 2-week time point. The public reads were quality trimmed at Q25 with fastp and then assembled into clones with MiXCR by TCRdb, keeping productive beta chains. All rows with the same CDR3 protein become a single entry with the most common DNA and genes. TCRdb, not the authors, supplied the V and J calls. Recorded for this sample are around 300,000 distinct CDR3 sequences; 7.5% to 8% of them occurred a single time. The ten biggest clones cover 1.2% of the sample.

General findings and caveats noted by the study authors: A positive correlation was found between the number of PT1 expanded TCRs and patch test score, with significance reached at thresholds 8, 16 and 32 but not 4. Repeated subsampling changed both the strength of the expansion versus patch-test correlation and the threshold at which the correlation became significant. Alopecia, a presumed autoimmune disease, was present in all patients, so the immune response of the patients might differ from that of healthy individuals. Expanded TCRs formed significantly more large CDR3 similarity clusters than pre-sensitization or healthy control sets, consistent with antigen-driven responses. No change with DPC sensitization was found in the number of TCRs above 1 in 1000 frequency, and no evidence of global repertoire structure alterations was found.

The cysteine opens and the phenylalanine closes a CDR3 of 14 amino acids. Just the 42-base CDR3 DNA is kept, in frame starting at base 1. V is reduced by 1 base and J by 3 bases, leaving a spacing of 9 bases between them. As encoded in the germline V gene (reference sequence), CDR1 is LGHDT while CDR2 is YNNKEL. Here the chain combines TRBV3-1 and TRBJ1-2; the D gene cannot be named for sure. Here the sequenced sample was whole blood, taken in connection with sensitization to the hapten diphenylcyclopropenone (DPC). The clonotype comes from a man aged 18 to 30 with alopecia areata. Some clones in this sample may be carry-over from other donors' samples. The CDR3 protein: CASSQASPYYGYTF. The DNA sequence is as follows: TGTGCCAGCAGCCAAGCCTCACCGTACTATGGCTACACCTTC.